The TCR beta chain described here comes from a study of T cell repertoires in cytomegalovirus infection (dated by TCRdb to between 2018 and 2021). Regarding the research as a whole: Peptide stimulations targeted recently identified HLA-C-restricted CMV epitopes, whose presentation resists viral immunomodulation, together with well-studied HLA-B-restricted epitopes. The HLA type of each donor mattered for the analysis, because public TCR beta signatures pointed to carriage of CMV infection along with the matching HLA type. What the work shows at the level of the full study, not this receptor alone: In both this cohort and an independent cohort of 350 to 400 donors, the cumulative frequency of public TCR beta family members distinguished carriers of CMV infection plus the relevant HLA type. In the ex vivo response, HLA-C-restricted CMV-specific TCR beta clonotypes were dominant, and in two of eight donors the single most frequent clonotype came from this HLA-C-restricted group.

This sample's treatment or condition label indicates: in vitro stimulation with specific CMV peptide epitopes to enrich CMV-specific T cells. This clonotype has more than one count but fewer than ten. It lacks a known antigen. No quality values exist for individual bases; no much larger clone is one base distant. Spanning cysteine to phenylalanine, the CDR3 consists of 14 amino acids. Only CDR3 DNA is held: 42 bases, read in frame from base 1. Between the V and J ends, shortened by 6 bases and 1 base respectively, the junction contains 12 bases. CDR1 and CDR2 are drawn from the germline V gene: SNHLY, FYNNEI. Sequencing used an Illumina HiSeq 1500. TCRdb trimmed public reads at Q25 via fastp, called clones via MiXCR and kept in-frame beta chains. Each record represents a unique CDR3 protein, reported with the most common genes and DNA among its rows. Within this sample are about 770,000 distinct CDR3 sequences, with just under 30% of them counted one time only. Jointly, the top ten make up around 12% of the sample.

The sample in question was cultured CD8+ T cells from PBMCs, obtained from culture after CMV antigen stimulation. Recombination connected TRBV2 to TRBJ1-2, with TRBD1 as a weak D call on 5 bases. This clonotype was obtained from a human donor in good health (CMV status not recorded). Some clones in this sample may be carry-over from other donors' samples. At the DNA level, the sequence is TGTGCCAGCAGCGGGGACGGGTATAACTATGGCTACACCTTC. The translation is CASSGDGYNYGYTF. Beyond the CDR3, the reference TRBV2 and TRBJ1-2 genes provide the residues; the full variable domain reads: EPEVTQTPSHQVTQMGQEVILRCVPISNHLYFYWYRQILGQKVEFLVSFYNNEISEKSEIFDDQFSVERPDGSNFTLKIRSTKLEDSAMYFCASSGDGYNYGYTFGSGTRLTVV.